In its sample, the clone carrying this T cell receptor (beta chain) was seen a few times. The data were obtained in a study of blood T cells in healthy people across ages. V was trimmed by 6 bases and J by 5 bases, leaving 17 bases between them. Per the germline V gene, CDR1 is SGHRS and CDR2 is YFSETQ. The CDR3 consists of 15 residues. The authors ran a second PCR of about 6 to 12 cycles using a sample-barcoded 5' primer and a J-beta primer mix. TCRdb used MiXCR to reprocess the 5' RACE reads, holding one entry per CDR3 protein. The repertoire has 600,000 to 900,000 distinct CDR3 sequences, roughly 24% of them found once; the top ten carry 2.5% to 3.5%. The data were also submitted as part of a second study, on T cells of mothers and their children.

The genes are TRBV5-1 and TRBJ2-2; tentatively, D is TRBD1 (6 bases). The sample comprised blood. This TCR came from a boy aged 10-17 years in good health. CDR3 coding DNA: TGCGCCAGCACCCCGGCAGGGGCCGGGACCGGGGAGCTGTTTTTT. Translated: CASTPAGAGTGELFF.